A selection of T cell receptor beta chains follows, all from one sample in a study of Tregs in tolerant kidney transplant recipients. Method: immunoSEQ multiplex PCR; TCRdb's copy keeps in-frame clones and lacks some. The table shows approximately 90,000 clones, with 80% to 95% occurring only once. Sequencing used CD4+ T cells from blood (PBMCs), obtained 12 months after the transplant. The origin of the receptors is a human patient who received a combined kidney and bone marrow transplant. Some T cells may have originated in the graft donor. Each CDR3 is given with its conserved first and last residue. The D gene is left open where the match is weak. Clone sizes are given selectively: once, few, many, or a class where the clone is expanded.

d_call: TRBD1
clone_size: .
v_call: TRBV6-5
j_call: TRBJ1-2
cdr3_aa: CASIAYRGGGYTF
cdr3_nt: TGTGCCAGCATCGCCTACAGGGGCGGGGGCTACACCTTC

d_call: .
clone_size: .
v_call: TRBV18
j_call: TRBJ2-5
cdr3_aa: CASSLDWAGTQYF
cdr3_nt: TGTGCCAGCTCACTCGACTGGGCGGGGACCCAGTACTTC

d_call: TRBD2
clone_size: .
v_call: TRBV15
j_call: TRBJ2-7
cdr3_aa: CATSRGFSGYYEQYF
cdr3_nt: TGTGCCACCAGCAGAGGGTTTAGCGGGTACTACGAGCAGTACTTC

d_call: .
clone_size: .
v_call: TRBV2
j_call: TRBJ1-5
cdr3_aa: CASRTGMSQPQHF
cdr3_nt: TGTGCCAGCAGAACAGGGATGTCTCAGCCCCAGCATTTT

d_call: TRBD2
clone_size: .
v_call: TRBV12-5
j_call: TRBJ2-7
cdr3_aa: CASGPQGTSGKRLYEQYF
cdr3_nt: TGTGCTAGTGGTCCTCAGGGGACTAGCGGGAAAAGGTTATACGAGCAGTACTTC

d_call: .
clone_size: .
v_call: TRBV7-9
j_call: TRBJ2-3
cdr3_aa: CASSPRQIVTQYF
cdr3_nt: TGTGCCAGCAGCCCCCGACAGATAGTCACGCAGTATTTT

d_call: .
clone_size: .
v_call: TRBV5-4
j_call: TRBJ2-1
cdr3_aa: CASSLLPSGRYNEQFF
cdr3_nt: TGTGCCAGCAGCTTGTTGCCGAGCGGCCGGTACAATGAGCAGTTCTTC

d_call: .
clone_size: .
v_call: TRBV11-2
j_call: TRBJ1-1
cdr3_aa: CASRKVWGGSGTEAFF
cdr3_nt: TGTGCCAGCAGAAAAGTCTGGGGGGGCTCAGGCACTGAAGCTTTCTTT

d_call: .
clone_size: .
v_call: TRBV7-8
j_call: TRBJ1-6
cdr3_aa: CASSLTSDSPLHF
cdr3_nt: TGTGCCAGCAGCTTAACGTCAGATTCACCCCTCCACTTT

d_call: TRBD1
clone_size: .
v_call: TRBV20-1
j_call: TRBJ1-1
cdr3_aa: CSAGGDRAAFF
cdr3_nt: TGCAGTGCAGGCGGGGACAGGGCTGCTTTCTTT

d_call: TRBD2
clone_size: .
v_call: TRBV7-9
j_call: TRBJ2-3
cdr3_aa: CASSQSGRSRDTQYF
cdr3_nt: TGTGCCAGCAGCCAAAGCGGGAGGAGTAGGGATACGCAGTATTTT

d_call: TRBD2
clone_size: .
v_call: TRBV18
j_call: TRBJ2-1
cdr3_aa: CASSPPPSGHNEQFF
cdr3_nt: TGTGCCAGCTCACCACCTCCTAGCGGACACAATGAGCAGTTCTTC

d_call: .
clone_size: .
v_call: TRBV29-1
j_call: TRBJ1-5
cdr3_aa: CSVGGSPNQPQHF
cdr3_nt: TGCAGCGTTGGGGGCAGCCCTAATCAGCCCCAGCATTTT

d_call: TRBD1
clone_size: .
v_call: TRBV6-5
j_call: TRBJ2-5
cdr3_aa: CASSYLDRGYQETQYF
cdr3_nt: TGTGCCAGCAGTTACCTGGACAGGGGTTACCAAGAGACCCAGTACTTC

d_call: .
clone_size: .
v_call: TRBV28
j_call: TRBJ1-1
cdr3_aa: CASSFGWGGDTEAFF
cdr3_nt: TGTGCCAGCAGTTTTGGTTGGGGGGGGGACACTGAAGCTTTCTTT

d_call: TRBD2
clone_size: .
v_call: TRBV9
j_call: TRBJ2-3
cdr3_aa: CASSLAGGTDTQYF
cdr3_nt: TGTGCCAGCAGCCTAGCGGGAGGTACAGATACGCAGTATTTT

d_call: TRBD2
clone_size: .
v_call: TRBV9
j_call: TRBJ2-1
cdr3_aa: CASSGGTSGTPNEQFF
cdr3_nt: TGTGCCAGCAGCGGGGGGACTAGCGGGACGCCCAATGAGCAGTTCTTC

d_call: .
clone_size: .
v_call: TRBV7-2
j_call: TRBJ2-7
cdr3_aa: CASSLNGGISYEQYF
cdr3_nt: TGTGCCAGCAGCTTAAACGGCGGGATCTCCTACGAGCAGTACTTC

d_call: .
clone_size: .
v_call: TRBV7-3
j_call: TRBJ2-2
cdr3_aa: CASSPARVSTGELFF
cdr3_nt: TGTGCCAGCAGCCCCGCTCGGGTGTCCACCGGGGAGCTGTTTTTT

d_call: .
clone_size: .
v_call: TRBV7-2
j_call: TRBJ1-6
cdr3_aa: CASSLGPTSSSYNSPLHF
cdr3_nt: TGTGCCAGCAGCTTGGGCCCCACGTCAAGCTCCTATAATTCACCCCTCCACTTT

d_call: TRBD2
clone_size: .
v_call: TRBV7-3
j_call: TRBJ2-3
cdr3_aa: CASSRLGGSTDTQYF
cdr3_nt: TGTGCCAGCAGTCGACTGGGGGGGAGCACAGATACGCAGTATTTT

d_call: .
clone_size: .
v_call: TRBV5-4
j_call: TRBJ1-2
cdr3_aa: CASSLLGVDYGYTF
cdr3_nt: TGTGCCAGCAGCTTGCTAGGGGTGGACTATGGCTACACCTTC

d_call: .
clone_size: .
v_call: TRBV14
j_call: TRBJ2-1
cdr3_aa: CASSQETGTILNEQFF
cdr3_nt: TGTGCCAGCAGCCAAGAAACGGGTACCATACTTAATGAGCAGTTCTTC

d_call: TRBD1
clone_size: .
v_call: TRBV6-5
j_call: TRBJ1-2
cdr3_aa: CATKTGAHGYTF
cdr3_nt: TGTGCCACGAAGACAGGGGCGCATGGCTACACCTTC

d_call: TRBD2
clone_size: .
v_call: TRBV14
j_call: TRBJ2-5
cdr3_aa: CASRQRLAGFIETQYF
cdr3_nt: TGTGCCAGCAGACAAAGACTAGCGGGGTTTATTGAGACCCAGTACTTC

d_call: TRBD1
clone_size: .
v_call: TRBV4-3
j_call: TRBJ1-4
cdr3_aa: CASSPLVGRGHEKLFF
cdr3_nt: TGCGCCAGCAGCCCCCTGGTGGGCAGGGGGCACGAAAAACTGTTTTTT

d_call: .
clone_size: .
v_call: TRBV7-6
j_call: TRBJ1-2
cdr3_aa: CASSSGTLSFRNYGYTF
cdr3_nt: TGTGCCAGCAGCTCCGGGACACTGAGTTTTAGGAACTATGGCTACACCTTC

d_call: TRBD2
clone_size: .
v_call: TRBV7-3
j_call: TRBJ2-1
cdr3_aa: CASSPAGTNDEQFF
cdr3_nt: TGTGCCAGCAGCCCGGCCGGGACTAACGATGAGCAGTTCTTC

d_call: TRBD1
clone_size: .
v_call: TRBV6-1
j_call: TRBJ1-4
cdr3_aa: CASSAHRGTNEKLFF
cdr3_nt: TGTGCCAGCAGTGCCCACAGGGGGACAAATGAAAAACTGTTTTTT

d_call: TRBD1
clone_size: .
v_call: TRBV5-1
j_call: TRBJ2-7
cdr3_aa: CASSNQGAYEQYF
cdr3_nt: TGCGCCAGCAGCAACCAGGGGGCCTACGAGCAGTACTTC

d_call: .
clone_size: .
v_call: TRBV19
j_call: TRBJ1-6
cdr3_aa: CASSRGQLGSPLHF
cdr3_nt: TGTGCCAGTAGTCGAGGGCAGTTGGGCTCACCCCTCCACTTT

d_call: TRBD2
clone_size: .
v_call: TRBV7-3
j_call: TRBJ2-1
cdr3_aa: CASSASGSLHEQFF
cdr3_nt: TGTGCCAGTTCCGCTAGCGGGAGTCTCCATGAGCAGTTCTTC

d_call: .
clone_size: .
v_call: TRBV4-1
j_call: TRBJ1-2
cdr3_aa: CASSHPRLYGYTF
cdr3_nt: TGCGCCAGCAGCCATCCTCGACTCTATGGCTACACCTTC

d_call: TRBD2
clone_size: .
v_call: TRBV6-6
j_call: TRBJ2-7
cdr3_aa: CASSYSGLAAYEQYF
cdr3_nt: TGTGCCAGCAGTTACTCCGGACTAGCGGCCTACGAGCAGTACTTC

d_call: TRBD1
clone_size: .
v_call: TRBV5-1
j_call: TRBJ1-2
cdr3_aa: CASSSGQGAHFGGYTF
cdr3_nt: TGCGCCAGCAGCTCCGGACAGGGGGCGCATTTTGGTGGCTACACCTTC

d_call: TRBD2
clone_size: .
v_call: TRBV7-7
j_call: TRBJ2-3
cdr3_aa: CASSKLASTDTQYF
cdr3_nt: TGTGCCAGCAGCAAACTAGCGAGCACAGATACGCAGTATTTT

d_call: .
clone_size: .
v_call: TRBV30
j_call: TRBJ2-3
cdr3_aa: CAWRSGLRGSQDTQYF
cdr3_nt: TGTGCCTGGAGGTCGGGGCTGCGGGGATCCCAAGATACGCAGTATTTT

d_call: .
clone_size: .
v_call: TRBV12-5
j_call: TRBJ2-1
cdr3_aa: CASGPPGHGSSSYNEQFF
cdr3_nt: TGTGCTAGTGGACCCCCGGGACACGGTTCGAGCTCCTACAATGAGCAGTTCTTC

d_call: .
clone_size: .
v_call: TRBV7-8
j_call: TRBJ1-6
cdr3_aa: CASSLELSPLHF
cdr3_nt: TGTGCCAGCAGCTTGGAGCTCTCACCCCTCCACTTT

d_call: .
clone_size: .
v_call: TRBV9
j_call: TRBJ1-1
cdr3_aa: CASSVDTLITEAFF
cdr3_nt: TGTGCCAGCAGCGTGGACACCCTGATCACTGAAGCTTTCTTT

d_call: .
clone_size: .
v_call: TRBV9
j_call: TRBJ1-5
cdr3_aa: CASSVLRLRTFYSNQPQHF
cdr3_nt: TGTGCCAGCAGCGTACTTCGACTGAGGACTTTTTATAGCAATCAGCCCCAGCATTTT

d_call: TRBD1
clone_size: .
v_call: TRBV7-9
j_call: TRBJ1-4
cdr3_aa: CASSPNRGEKLFF
cdr3_nt: TGTGCCAGCAGCCCGAACAGGGGGGAAAAACTGTTTTTT

d_call: .
clone_size: .
v_call: TRBV7-2
j_call: TRBJ1-1
cdr3_aa: CASSSLTDTEAFF
cdr3_nt: TGTGCCAGCAGCTCTCTCACAGACACTGAAGCTTTCTTT

d_call: .
clone_size: .
v_call: TRBV19
j_call: TRBJ2-2
cdr3_aa: CASRGGTYTGELFF
cdr3_nt: TGTGCCAGCCGGGGCGGGACCTACACCGGGGAGCTGTTTTTT

d_call: TRBD1
clone_size: .
v_call: TRBV5-8
j_call: TRBJ2-3
cdr3_aa: CASSLQGVDTQYF
cdr3_nt: TGTGCCAGCAGCTTGCAGGGGGTAGATACGCAGTATTTT

d_call: .
clone_size: once
v_call: TRBV19
j_call: TRBJ1-3
cdr3_aa: CASSQTGLLGNTIYF
cdr3_nt: TGTGCCAGTAGTCAGACAGGTCTCCTCGGAAACACCATATATTTT

d_call: .
clone_size: .
v_call: TRBV5-1
j_call: TRBJ2-3
cdr3_aa: CASSFGRGVDTQYF
cdr3_nt: TGCGCCAGCAGCTTCGGGAGAGGGGTAGATACGCAGTATTTT

d_call: TRBD2
clone_size: .
v_call: TRBV6-1
j_call: TRBJ2-3
cdr3_aa: CASSETVAGGTDTQYF
cdr3_nt: TGTGCCAGCAGTGAGACGGTAGCGGGGGGCACAGATACGCAGTATTTT

d_call: .
clone_size: .
v_call: TRBV27
j_call: TRBJ2-5
cdr3_aa: CASSPTVQETQYF
cdr3_nt: TGTGCCAGCAGTCCGACAGTCCAAGAGACCCAGTACTTC

d_call: .
clone_size: .
v_call: TRBV5-6
j_call: TRBJ1-2
cdr3_aa: CASSLVGENYGYTF
cdr3_nt: TGTGCCAGCAGCTTGGTCGGGGAGAACTATGGCTACACCTTC

d_call: .
clone_size: .
v_call: TRBV14
j_call: TRBJ2-5
cdr3_aa: CASSPRDQETQYF
cdr3_nt: TGTGCCAGCAGCCCCCGTGACCAAGAGACCCAGTACTTC

d_call: .
clone_size: .
v_call: TRBV14
j_call: TRBJ2-5
cdr3_aa: CASSRGGKGETQYF
cdr3_nt: TGTGCCAGCAGCCGAGGGGGAAAGGGAGAGACCCAGTACTTC

d_call: TRBD2
clone_size: once
v_call: TRBV5-1
j_call: TRBJ2-5
cdr3_aa: CASTRGAGGEETQYF
cdr3_nt: TGCGCCAGCACGCGTGGAGCGGGGGGAGAAGAGACCCAGTACTTC

d_call: .
clone_size: .
v_call: TRBV5-4
j_call: TRBJ2-5
cdr3_aa: CASSSYQETQYF
cdr3_nt: TGTGCCAGCAGCTCGTACCAAGAGACCCAGTACTTC

d_call: .
clone_size: .
v_call: TRBV7-6
j_call: TRBJ1-2
cdr3_aa: CASSLGLRGIPNYGYTF
cdr3_nt: TGTGCCAGCAGCTTGGGGCTGCGGGGGATCCCTAACTATGGCTACACCTTC

d_call: .
clone_size: once
v_call: TRBV29-1
j_call: TRBJ2-3
cdr3_aa: CSVGRTADTDTQYF
cdr3_nt: TGCAGCGTTGGAAGGACAGCAGACACAGATACGCAGTATTTT